This T cell receptor beta chain was recovered during a study of T cells in Graves' hyperthyroidism and ophthalmopathy. Study observations and caveats: In blood, most of the thyroid clonotypes expanded above 0.001 were also present. Stable hyperthyroidism and ophthalmopathy were separated using 13 V-J signatures.

Turning to this clonotype: What it binds is not known.

TCR beta CDR3 sequences were amplified from RNA transcripts. The TCR CDR3 was amplified in a first-round RT-PCR using the HTBI primer set. TCRdb recomputed calls from the multiplex PCR reads with MiXCR, one row per CDR3 protein. Among about 500,000 distinct CDR3 sequences listed, 17% were seen once. Trimming cost V 7 bases and J 3 bases, with 12 bases left between them. The CDR3 is 13 residues long. CDR1 is LNHDA and CDR2 is SQIVND in the germline V gene (reference sequence). Active moderate-to-severe ophthalmopathy, Clinical Activity Score at least 3, NOSPECS at least 4, under 3 months' duration. Used for diagnoses were clinical symptoms, serum thyroxine and TRAb, thyroid ultrasound and orbital computed tomography.

The sample consisted of blood. This receptor was taken from a woman aged 18-35 years with Graves' ophthalmopathy. The chain has TRBV19 and TRBJ1-1; D uncertain. The CDR3 coding sequence is TGTGCCAGTATTTCGGACGGACACACTGAAGCTTTCTTT. The encoded protein is CASISDGHTEAFF.